These 31 T cell receptor beta chains originate from one sample sequenced in a study of T cell repertoires in cytomegalovirus infection. No cognate antigen is known for these TCRs. One entry per CDR3 protein results from TCRdb running MiXCR on the reads. The sample includes around 900,000 distinct CDR3 sequences, approximately 31% of them seen just once. The source material was cultured CD8+ T cells from PBMCs, sampled from culture after CMV antigen stimulation. The receptor set was obtained from a human donor in good health (CMV status not recorded). Some clones in this sample may be carry-over from other donors' samples.

The gene calls are TRBV27 and TRBJ1-1; no definite D call. From germline, CDR1 is MNHEY and CDR2 SMNVEV (reference sequence). The CDR3 has 12 amino acids. With 8 bases removed from V and 4 bases from J, the gap between germline ends came to 11 bases. The CDR3 coding sequence is TGTGCCAGCGCCACGGGGAGCACTGAAGCTTTCTTT. Protein: CASATGSTEAFF.

V usage is TRBV28 and J usage is TRBJ1-4; perhaps TRBD1 as D (6 bases). The V end was cut by 0 bases, the J end by 8 bases, with 13 bases between. The length of the CDR3 is 15 residues. In germline, CDR1 is MDHEN, CDR2 SYDVKM. The CDR3 DNA reads TGTGCCAGCAGTTTATGGGAGGGGGTAGAGGAAAAACTGTTTTTT. The encoded protein is CASSLWEGVEEKLFF.

This chain links TRBV7-9 with TRBJ2-7; 7 bases align to TRBD1. The germline V gene encodes CDR1 SEHNR and CDR2 FQNEAQ (reference sequence). The CDR3 length is 13 residues. The junction had 8 bases not matched to a gene; V was cut back by 5 bases and J by 7 bases. The CDR3 sequence is CASSKPAGGEQYV. The CDR3 region has the DNA TGTGCCAGCAGCAAACCTGCAGGGGGTGAGCAGTACGTC.

The chain joins TRBV9 to TRBJ1-4; possibly TRBD1 for D (5 bases). This CDR3 region has 17 residues. Germline assignment: CDR1 SGDLS and CDR2 YYNGEE. V dropped 4 bases and J dropped 0 bases, with 16 bases sitting between them. The CDR3 region is CASSPPTGAATNEKLFF. In DNA, the CDR3 is TGTGCCAGCAGCCCCCCGACCGGGGCCGCAACTAATGAAAAACTGTTTTTT.

The table lists this clonotype with a few counts. V is TRBV5-8 and J is TRBJ1-2, with D unresolved. The CDR3 contains 13 residues. V was trimmed by 6 bases and J by 3 bases, leaving 12 bases between them. Per germline, CDR1 SGHTS and CDR2 YDEGEE. In nucleotides, the CDR3 is TGTGCCAGCATCATGACCGAGTACTATGGCTACACCTTC. It is translated as CASIMTEYYGYTF.

The chain joins TRBV5-6 to TRBJ2-3, with D tentatively TRBD2 (7 bases). The CDR3 length is 17 residues. From germline, CDR1 is SGHDT and CDR2 YYEEEE. The V end was cut by 5 bases, the J end by 2 bases, with 21 bases between. CDR3 protein: CASRSRGGQGPTDTQYF. The DNA for the CDR3 is TGTGCCAGCAGGTCAAGGGGGGGGCAGGGCCCCACAGATACGCAGTATTTT.

The chain employs TRBV7-6 and TRBJ1-1; a weak D match, TRBD1 (6 bases). Trimming shortened V by 4 bases and J by 6 bases, and 9 bases separated the two germline ends. Germline-derived CDR1 and CDR2 are SGHVS and FNYEAQ. The CDR3 consists of 12 residues. The CDR3 region has the DNA TGTGCCAGCAGCTCGGAGGGGGCTGAAGCTTTCTTT. Translated, it gives CASSSEGAEAFF.

Concerning this clonotype: A read error may explain this, as a much larger clone is one base away. Because the CDR3 is missing its conserved closing phenylalanine or tryptophan, this is likely a read error. This sequence joins TRBV7-6 and TRBJ2-2; D gene unclear. With 2 bases removed from V and 6 bases from J, the gap between germline ends came to 10 bases. CDR1 and CDR2 from the germline V gene are SGHVS and FNYEAQ. There are 14 residues in the CDR3. The CDR3 reads CASSLSIGPGELFS. CDR3 bases: TGTGCCAGCAGCTTATCTATCGGGCCCGGGGAGCTGTTTTCT.

V usage is TRBV9 and J usage is TRBJ1-1; D is undetermined. The CDR3 loop spans 16 amino acids. The V gene's germline CDR1 is SGDLS and CDR2 YYNGEE. V lost 3 bases to trimming and J lost 0 bases, with 15 bases between them. CDR3 nucleotides: TGTGCCAGCAGCGCGGGAGGCAGTCCCGTGAACACTGAAGCTTTCTTT. Translation gives CASSAGGSPVNTEAFF.

This clonotype was detected a few times. CDR3 residues: CSARSGGGANTGELFF. The DNA for the CDR3 is TGCAGTGCTAGAAGTGGCGGGGGGGCGAACACCGGGGAGCTGTTTTTT. The chain recombines TRBV20-1 with TRBJ2-2, with 9 bases lining up with TRBD2. This CDR3 contains 16 residues. The germline V gene has CDR1 DFQATT and CDR2 SNEGSKA (reference sequence). V was pared by 2 bases and J by 0 bases, with 4 bases of the junction left unmatched.

Only a few counts were recorded for this clonotype. The chain carries TRBV12-3 or TRBV12-4 and TRBJ1-1; D is possibly TRBD1 (5 bases). Between the trimmed V and J ends, which lost 3 bases and 1 base, there was a span of 27 bases. This CDR3 is built from 20 residues. CDR3 sequence (DNA): TGTGCCAGCAGTTTTTGGGTGCCGGGGGATCGTGCGGACGGGAACACTGAAGCTTTCTTT. Its translation: CASSFWVPGDRADGNTEAFF.

In its sample, this clonotype was seen many times. The chain is built from TRBV7-2 and TRBJ2-3; TRBD2 aligns across 8 bases. V dropped 1 base and J dropped 2; count of bases not matched to a gene: 8. The CDR3 extends over 17 amino acids. Germline V gives CDR1 SGHTA, CDR2 FQGNSA. The CDR3 DNA reads as TGTGCCAGCAGCTTAGGTCCGGGGGGGGGCCTCACAGATACGCAGTATTTT. This translates into CASSLGPGGGLTDTQYF.

This clonotype was seen ten or more times. V gene TRBV7-9 combines with J gene TRBJ2-5; 7 positions agree with TRBD1. V was pared by 4 bases and J by 5 bases, with 7 bases of the junction left unmatched. The CDR3 extends over 14 amino acids. Per germline, CDR1 SEHNR and CDR2 FQNEAQ (reference sequence). This CDR3 reads CASSSDRAWETQYF. The CDR3 region has the DNA TGTGCCAGCAGCTCAGACAGGGCTTGGGAGACCCAGTACTTC.

In its sample, this clonotype was seen a few times. The chain links TRBV12-5 to TRBJ2-5; D unclear. From germline, CDR1 is LGHNT and CDR2 FRNRAP. The CDR3 has 12 residues. The V and J ends lost 0 bases and 7 bases respectively, with 6 bases between them. Here the CDR3 DNA reads TGTGCTAGTGGTTTGGTTGAAGGGACCCAGTACTTC. It is translated as CASGLVEGTQYF. Full variable domain (remainder filled in from reference TRBV12-5 and TRBJ2-5): DARVTQTPRHKVTEMGQEVTMRCQPILGHNTVFWYRQTMMQGLELLAYFRNRAPLDDSGMPKDRFSAEMPDATLATLKIQPSEPRDSAVYFCASGLVEGTQYFGPGTRLLVL.

This clonotype has ten or more counts. The rearrangement uses TRBV7-2 and TRBJ1-6; weak D call: TRBD1 (6 bases). Germline V lookup: CDR1 SGHTA, CDR2 FQGNSA. The length of the CDR3 is 16 residues. V lost 3 bases and J 0 bases, leaving 9 bases between the germline ends. The CDR3 spells CASSFRGSSYNSPLHF. The CDR3 DNA sequence: TGTGCCAGCAGCTTCAGGGGAAGCTCCTATAATTCACCCCTCCACTTT.

The chain combines TRBV20-1 with TRBJ2-2, with 8 nucleotides matching TRBD2. The CDR3 consists of 18 residues. Trimming removed 5 bases from V and 4 bases from J; junction bases left unmatched: 18. Germline CDR1 reads DFQATT; CDR2 reads SNEGSKA (reference sequence). DNA for the CDR3: TGCAGTGCTCGGGACCGATGGACTAGCAGATCGGGCACCGGGGAGCTGTTTTTT. This translates into CSARDRWTSRSGTGELFF.

The gene calls are TRBV12-3 or TRBV12-4 and TRBJ2-1, with unresolved D. Trimming removed 7 bases from V and 6 bases from J, with 13 bases in between. This CDR3 region has 13 residues. The CDR3 here is CASTLVAGNEQFF. CDR3 nucleotides: TGTGCCAGCACCCTGGTGGCAGGCAATGAGCAGTTCTTC.

This clonotype was seen more than once but under ten times. This chain joins TRBV2 and TRBJ1-2; possible D gene TRBD1, 5 bases. V lost 7 bases, J lost 7 bases, and 10 bases lay in between. The length of the CDR3 is 11 residues. Germline V lookup: CDR1 SNHLY, CDR2 FYNNEI. The CDR3 here is CASNSGSGYTF. The CDR3 region has the DNA TGTGCCAGCAATTCAGGGAGTGGCTACACCTTC.

The chain carries TRBV6-5 and TRBJ1-2, with 9 bases matching TRBD1. CDR1 and CDR2 (germline): MNHEY, SVGAGI. V gave up 4 bases and J gave up 5 bases; unmatched junction bases: 11. This CDR3 comprises 16 residues. CDR3 DNA sequence: TGTGCCAGCAGTTTTAATACAGGGGGCTCAGTTTATGGCTACACCTTC. Its translation: CASSFNTGGSVYGYTF.

This chain connects TRBV19 to TRBJ1-2, with 8 bases identical to TRBD1. The CDR3 is made up of 14 amino acids. Germline loops: CDR1 LNHDA, CDR2 SQIVND (reference sequence). With V trimmed by 3 bases and J by 6 bases, 6 bases remained unmatched. The CDR3 loop is CASSMTGATNGYTF. The CDR3 DNA follows: TGTGCCAGTAGTATGACAGGGGCGACGAATGGCTACACCTTC.

This clonotype showed up just a few times. The chain links TRBV5-4 to TRBJ2-3; D may match TRBD1 or TRBD2 (7 bases each). Germline V gene sequence: CDR1 SGHNT, CDR2 YYREEE (reference sequence). This CDR3 is built from 16 residues. Trimming left V 4 bases short and J 3 bases short, with 18 bases between. CDR3 sequence reads: CASSLPGGGRTDTQYF. The CDR3 DNA reads as TGTGCCAGCAGCCTGCCAGGGGGGGGGCGGACAGATACGCAGTATTTT.

This clonotype was observed once. J is TRBJ2-1 and V is TRBV6-2 or TRBV6-3, with 8 bases lining up with TRBD1. The CDR3 has 16 residues. V trimming: 6 bases; J trimming: 7 bases; junction bases outside the gene matches: 14. Germline CDR1 and CDR2: MNHEY and SVGEGT. The CDR3 region is CASSLTGGRGKNEQFF. In DNA, the CDR3 is TGTGCCAGCAGCTTAACAGGGGGACGAGGGAAGAATGAGCAGTTCTTC.

This clonotype showed up many times. The CDR3 region has the DNA TGTGCCAGCAGCCACCGGGGACTAGCGGCCCGCTCCTACAATGAGCAGTTCTTC. Its protein product is CASSHRGLAARSYNEQFF. The chain recombines TRBV3-1 with TRBJ2-1; TRBD2 matches at 11 bases. The germline V gene encodes CDR1 LGHDT and CDR2 YNNKEL (reference sequence). Trimming took 3 bases from V and 0 from J; bases not matched to a gene: 7. This CDR3 contains 18 residues.

The genes are TRBV5-5 and TRBJ2-6; tentative D call: TRBD2 (5 bases). Germline loops: CDR1 SGHKS, CDR2 YYEKEE (reference sequence). The CDR3 extends over 14 amino acids. V lost 3 bases and J 2 bases, leaving 6 bases between the germline ends. The CDR3 region has the DNA TGTGCCAGCAGCTCGGAGGCTGGGGCCAACGTCCTGACTTTC. This codes for CASSSEAGANVLTF.

This clonotype turned up a few times. V usage is TRBV7-9 and J usage is TRBJ2-2, with D hard to call. This CDR3 spans 14 amino acids. Trimming cost V 4 bases and J 4 bases, with 10 bases left between them. CDR1 SEHNR and CDR2 FQNEAQ come from the germline V gene (reference sequence). The CDR3 bases are TGTGCCAGCAGCTCAGAGCCGGGCACCGGGGAGCTGTTTTTT. Translation: CASSSEPGTGELFF.

The gene calls are TRBV7-6 and TRBJ2-1; perhaps TRBD2 as D (6 bases). The V end lost 3 bases, the J end lost 5 bases, and 17 bases lay between the germline ends. The CDR3 spans 16 residues. Germline loops: CDR1 SGHVS, CDR2 FNYEAQ. In nucleotides, the CDR3 is TGTGCCAGCAGCTTGCCCCTCGGGGGTATCAACAATGAGCAGTTCTTC. This translates into CASSLPLGGINNEQFF. The whole variable domain, filled in from reference TRBV7-6 and TRBJ2-1, reads GAGVSQSPRYKVTKRGQDVALRCDPISGHVSLYWYRQALGQGPEFLTYFNYEAQQDKSGLPNDRFSAERPEGSISTLTIQRTEQRDSAMYRCASSLPLGGINNEQFFGPGTRLTVL.

This chain uses TRBV19 with TRBJ2-1, with D hard to call. V lost 7 bases and J 3 bases, leaving 19 bases between the germline ends. Germline V lookup: CDR1 LNHDA, CDR2 SQIVND (reference sequence). The CDR3 covers 16 residues. CDR3 nucleotide sequence: TGTGCCAGTAACTCGCTCTTAGGGAACAGCTACAATGAGCAGTTCTTC. Amino acids: CASNSLLGNSYNEQFF.

The rearrangement links TRBV7-8 to TRBJ2-1; D is ambiguous. The germline V and J ends were trimmed by 3 bases and 7 bases, with 7 bases remaining between them. The germline CDR1 and CDR2 sequences are SGHVS and FQNEAQ. The CDR3 is made up of 12 amino acids. The CDR3 protein is CASSFIENEQFF. The CDR3 DNA is TGTGCCAGCAGCTTTATAGAGAATGAGCAGTTCTTC.

V and J are TRBV4-1 and TRBJ1-1; D may be TRBD1 (5 bases). CDR1 is MGHRA, CDR2 YSYEKL, per germline. The CDR3 has 14 amino acids. V dropped 4 bases and J dropped 6 bases, with 15 bases sitting between them. The DNA of the CDR3 is TGCGCCAGCAGCCTGGCAGGGTTTCGCGCTGAAGCTTTCTTT. It translates to CASSLAGFRAEAFF.

This clonotype was found many times. The chain uses TRBV7-8 and TRBJ2-7; 7 nucleotides match TRBD1. CDR1 and CDR2 from the germline V gene are SGHVS and FQNEAQ. The CDR3 length is 16 residues. The V gene end was trimmed by 3 bases and the J gene end by 3 bases; junction bases not matched to a gene: 11. CDR3 sequence (DNA): TGTGCCAGCAGCTTTCAGACAGGGAAGAGTGGCTACGAGCAGTACGTC. As protein: CASSFQTGKSGYEQYV.

At least ten counts were recorded for this clonotype. This sequence joins TRBV7-6 and TRBJ2-1, with D unresolved. Germline V gene data show CDR1 as SGHVS and CDR2 as FNYEAQ. CDR3 length: 15 amino acids. Trimming left V 5 bases short and J 8 bases short, with 19 bases between. The CDR3 nucleotides read TGTGCCAGCAGCCGGATAGCTATAGTGGGCCATGAGCAGTTCTTC. Its translation is CASSRIAIVGHEQFF.